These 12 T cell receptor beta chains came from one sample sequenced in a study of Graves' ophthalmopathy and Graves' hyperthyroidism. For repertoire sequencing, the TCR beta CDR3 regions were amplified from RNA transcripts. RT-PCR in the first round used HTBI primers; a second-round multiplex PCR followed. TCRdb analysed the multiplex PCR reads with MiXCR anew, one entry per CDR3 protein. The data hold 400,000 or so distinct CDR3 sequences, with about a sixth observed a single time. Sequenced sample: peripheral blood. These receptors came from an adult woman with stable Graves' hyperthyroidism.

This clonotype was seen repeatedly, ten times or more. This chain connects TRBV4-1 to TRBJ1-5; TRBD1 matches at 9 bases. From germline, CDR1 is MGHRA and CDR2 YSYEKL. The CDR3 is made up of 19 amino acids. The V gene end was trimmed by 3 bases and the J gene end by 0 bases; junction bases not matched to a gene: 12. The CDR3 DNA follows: TGCGCCAGCAGCCATCCCGCGACAGGGGGACTTCTTAGCAATCAGCCCCAGCATTTT. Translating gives CASSHPATGGLLSNQPQHF.

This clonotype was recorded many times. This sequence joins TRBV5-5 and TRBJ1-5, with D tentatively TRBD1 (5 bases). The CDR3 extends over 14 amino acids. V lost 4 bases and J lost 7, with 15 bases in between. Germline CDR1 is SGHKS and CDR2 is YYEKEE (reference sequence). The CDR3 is CASSHTVDKQPQHF. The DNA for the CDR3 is TGTGCCAGCAGCCACACAGTGGACAAGCAGCCCCAGCATTTT.

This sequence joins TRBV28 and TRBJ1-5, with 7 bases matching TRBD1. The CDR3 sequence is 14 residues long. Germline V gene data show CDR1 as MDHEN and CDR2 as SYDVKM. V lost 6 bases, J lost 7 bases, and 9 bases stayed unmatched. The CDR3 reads CASSQRQGRQPQHF. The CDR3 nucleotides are TGTGCCAGCAGCCAAAGACAGGGCCGGCAGCCCCAGCATTTT.

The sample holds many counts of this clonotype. The CDR3 coding sequence is TGTGCCAGCAACCTGGACCCACAGGGATTTGGTGAAGCTTTCTTT. Residues: CASNLDPQGFGEAFF. This chain links TRBV2 with TRBJ1-1; perhaps TRBD1 as D (6 bases). Germline V lookup: CDR1 SNHLY, CDR2 FYNNEI. This CDR3 region has 15 residues. V was clipped by 7 bases and J by 7 bases, with 22 bases between them.

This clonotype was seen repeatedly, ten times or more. CDR3 sequence reads: CASSSNSRSMNTEAFF. CDR3 coding DNA: TGCGCCAGCAGCTCCAATTCGCGGTCCATGAACACTGAAGCTTTCTTT. The chain employs TRBV5-1 and TRBJ1-1; no clear D gene. There are 16 residues in the CDR3. CDR1 is SGHRS and CDR2 is YFSETQ in the germline V gene. Trimming took 3 bases from V and 0 from J, leaving 15 bases between them.

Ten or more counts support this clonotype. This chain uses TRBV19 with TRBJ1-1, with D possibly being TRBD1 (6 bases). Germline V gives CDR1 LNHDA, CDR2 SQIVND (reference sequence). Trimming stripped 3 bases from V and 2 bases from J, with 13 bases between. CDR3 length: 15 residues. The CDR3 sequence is CASSIGGALNTEAFF. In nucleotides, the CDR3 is TGTGCCAGTAGTATCGGGGGGGCGCTTAACACTGAAGCTTTCTTT. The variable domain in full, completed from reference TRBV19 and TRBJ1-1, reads DGGITQSPKYLFRKEGQNVTLSCEQNLNHDAMYWYRQDPGQGLRLIYYSQIVNDFQKGDIAEGYSVSREKKESFPLTVTSAQKNPTAFYLCASSIGGALNTEAFFGQGTRLTVV.

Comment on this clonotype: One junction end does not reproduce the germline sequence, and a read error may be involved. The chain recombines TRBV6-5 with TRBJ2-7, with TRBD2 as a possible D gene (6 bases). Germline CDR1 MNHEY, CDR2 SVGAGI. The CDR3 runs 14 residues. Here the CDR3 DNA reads TGTGCCAGCAGTGACTCGGGAGCTTCATCGCGGCAGTACTTC. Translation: CASSDSGASSRQYF.

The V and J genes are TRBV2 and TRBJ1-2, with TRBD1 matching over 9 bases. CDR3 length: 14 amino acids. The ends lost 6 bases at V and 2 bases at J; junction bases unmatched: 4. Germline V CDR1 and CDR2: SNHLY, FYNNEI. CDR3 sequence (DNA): TGTGCCAGCAGACTGACAGGGGGGAACTATGGCTACACCTTC. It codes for CASRLTGGNYGYTF.

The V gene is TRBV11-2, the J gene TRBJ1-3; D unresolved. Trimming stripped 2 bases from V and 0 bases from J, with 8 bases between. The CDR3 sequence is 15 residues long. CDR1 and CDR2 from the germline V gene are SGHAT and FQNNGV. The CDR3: CASSLYRSSGNTIYF. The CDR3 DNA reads TGTGCCAGCAGCTTATATCGGAGCTCTGGAAACACCATATATTTT.

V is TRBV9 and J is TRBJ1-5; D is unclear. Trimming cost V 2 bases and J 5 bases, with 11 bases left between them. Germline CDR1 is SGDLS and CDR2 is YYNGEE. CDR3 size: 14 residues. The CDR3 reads CASSVGVGYQPQHF. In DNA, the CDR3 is TGTGCCAGCAGCGTGGGAGTAGGCTATCAGCCCCAGCATTTT.

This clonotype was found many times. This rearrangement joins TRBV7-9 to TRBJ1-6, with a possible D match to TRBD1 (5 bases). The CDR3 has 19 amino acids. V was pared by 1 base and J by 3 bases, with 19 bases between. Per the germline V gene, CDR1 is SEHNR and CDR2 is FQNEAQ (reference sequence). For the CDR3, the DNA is TGTGCCAGCAGCTTAGGACGCGACAGCCGATCCAACTATAATTCACCCCTCCACTTT. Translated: CASSLGRDSRSNYNSPLHF. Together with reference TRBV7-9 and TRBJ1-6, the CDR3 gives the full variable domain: DTGVSQNPRHKITKRGQNVTFRCDPISEHNRLYWYRQTLGQGPEFLTYFQNEAQLEKSRLLSDRFSAERPKGSFSTLEIQRTEQGDSAMYLCASSLGRDSRSNYNSPLHFGNGTRLTVT.

The CDR3 region is CASSQESSANEQYF. The CDR3 nucleotides read TGCGCCAGCAGCCAAGAGTCTAGCGCGAACGAGCAGTACTTC. The genes are TRBV4-1 and TRBJ2-7; D possibly corresponds to TRBD2 (6 bases). This CDR3 has 14 residues. CDR1 is MGHRA, CDR2 YSYEKL, per germline. V was pared by 0 bases and J by 5 bases, with 11 bases between.